A selection of T cell receptor beta chains follows, all from one sample in a study of immune heterogeneity within non-small cell lung tumors. MiXCR was run by TCRdb on the multiplex PCR reads, yielding one entry per CDR3 protein. The data contain over 25,000 distinct CDR3 sequences, about 30% of them seen just once; the ten biggest clones take up roughly 4.3%. The sample taken for sequencing was lung tumor tissue. The source of these receptors is a man aged 35 to 55 with non-small cell lung cancer. CDR3s include the opening cysteine and the closing phenylalanine or tryptophan. Fields, in order: V gene, J gene, CDR3 protein.

>TRBV20-1|TRBJ2-2
CSARDRYGLAEGTGELFF
>TRBV20-1|TRBJ2-3
CSALSLFGVGPDTQYF
>TRBV20-1|TRBJ2-7
CSATGPSGTGSEQYF
>TRBV5-1|TRBJ2-1
CASSPLVSSYNEQFF
>TRBV2|TRBJ2-4
CASSELSKNIQYF
>TRBV10-3|TRBJ2-1
CAIRLAEGGYNEQFF
>TRBV12-5|TRBJ2-5
CASGIRTGGKETQYF
>TRBV30|TRBJ2-1
CAWAPGLSGVGQFF
>TRBV27|TRBJ1-2
CASSLSPNKNYGYTF
>TRBV6-1|TRBJ1-4
CASSSFADEKLFF
>TRBV19|TRBJ2-1
CASLLGTEQFF
>TRBV19|TRBJ1-5
CASSAGEVQPQHF
>TRBV11-3|TRBJ2-1
CASSYTDIEIEQFF
>TRBV24-1|TRBJ2-3
CATSDPGTEATDTQYF
>TRBV18|TRBJ1-6
CASSLAGLSPLHF
>TRBV30|TRBJ1-5
CAWRVGQDQPQHF
>TRBV7-9|TRBJ2-2
CASSHDYTGELFF
>TRBV5-6|TRBJ2-3
CASRKTGSDTQYF
>TRBV29-1|TRBJ1-1
CSVVTVGLGTEAFF
>TRBV5-1|TRBJ1-5
CASSLETGNQPQHF
>TRBV30|TRBJ1-4
CAWSMGKGNEKLFF
>TRBV7-9|TRBJ2-2
CASSLGGGTGELFF
>TRBV20-1|TRBJ2-3
CSAFWGGAGGTQYF
>TRBV6-1|TRBJ1-1
CASRAGRMNTEAFF
>TRBV11-2|TRBJ1-1
CASSLGWDTEAFF
>TRBV7-2|TRBJ2-7
CASSLDRGHGEQYF
>TRBV13|TRBJ2-2
CASSERTSGNTGELFF
>TRBV19|TRBJ1-1
CASKGQANTEAFF
>TRBV4-3|TRBJ2-1
CASSQEPLAAYNEQFF
>TRBV7-9|TRBJ1-2
CASSPGVASYGYTF
>TRBV19|TRBJ2-2
CASSSWDGLTGELFF
>TRBV5-1|TRBJ1-4
CASSSRTGNANFPEELFF
>TRBV7-9|TRBJ1-1
CASSFNPEAFF
>TRBV29-1|TRBJ2-1
CSIDRGSSYNEQFF
>TRBV6-2/TRBV6-3|TRBJ1-5
CASSYSPGGLFNQPQHF
>TRBV28|TRBJ2-5
CASSLVGGFMGETQYF